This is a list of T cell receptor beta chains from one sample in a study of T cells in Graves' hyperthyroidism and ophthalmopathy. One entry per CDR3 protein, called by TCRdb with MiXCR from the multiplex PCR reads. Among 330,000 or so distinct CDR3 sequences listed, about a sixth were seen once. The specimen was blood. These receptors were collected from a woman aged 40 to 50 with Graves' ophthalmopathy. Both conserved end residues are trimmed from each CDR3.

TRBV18	ASSPAVRNKAGELF
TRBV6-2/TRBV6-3	ASSPRESSYEQY
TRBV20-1	SATGYWTEAF
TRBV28	ASSGTPNTGELF
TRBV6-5	ASSYSSFGRARNEQY
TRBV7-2	ASRSQGAWGYT
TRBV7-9	ASSLGPGDQPQH
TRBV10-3	AISEGTGANYGYT
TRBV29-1	SVDMGNTGELF
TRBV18	ASTTGWDTEAF